One and the same sample provided the 3 T cell receptor beta chains below, sequenced in a study of molecular identifiers for immune sequencing clone quantification. TCRdb re-called the PCR reads with MiXCR, one entry per CDR3 protein. This table has hundreds of thousands of distinct CDR3 sequences, around 25% appearing once. The sequenced sample was naive CD8+ T cells from blood, with Jurkat cell RNA spiked in. The subset denotes: FACS-sorted CD8+CD4-CCR7+CD45RA+ naive T cells. These receptors were taken from a human donor in good health. Some libraries in this study had Jurkat cell RNA spiked in.

This clonotype has only a few counts. The chain uses TRBV4-3 and TRBJ2-2; TRBD1 is a possible D gene (6 bases). Between the trimmed V and J ends, which lost 2 bases and 6 bases, there was a span of 13 bases. The germline gives CDR1 LGHNA, CDR2 YSLEER. CDR3 size: 15 residues. The chain's CDR3 is CASSQNTGSSGELFF. CDR3 nucleotide sequence: TGCGCCAGCAGCCAAAACACAGGGTCTTCCGGGGAGCTGTTTTTT.

This clonotype has a handful of counts. The chain uses TRBV28 and TRBJ1-1; D unclear. The CDR3 runs to 16 residues. Trimming took 6 bases from V and 2 from J, leaving 19 bases between them. Germline V CDR1 and CDR2: MDHEN, SYDVKM. The CDR3 here is CASSPLRGVENTEAFF. DNA of the CDR3: TGTGCCAGCAGCCCACTTCGTGGGGTCGAAAACACTGAAGCTTTCTTT.

The sample holds many counts of this clonotype. The V and J genes are TRBV5-1 and TRBJ2-4; the D is unclear. The CDR3 sequence is 14 residues long. V was clipped by 5 bases and J by 1 base, with 10 bases between them. The germline gives CDR1 SGHRS, CDR2 YFSETQ. In nucleotides, the CDR3 is TGCGCCAGCAGGGATGGTTTGGCCAAAAACATTCAGTACTTC. Encoded protein: CASRDGLAKNIQYF.